This T cell receptor beta chain was captured in a study of blood T cell repertoires in COVID-19. Only in-frame clones appear in the TCRdb table, and some are missing; sequencing was by immunoSEQ multiplex PCR. Of about 370,000 clones listed, 80% to 90% are singletons. V dropped 1 base and J dropped 2 bases, with 8 bases sitting between them. This CDR3 comprises 15 residues. Germline CDR1 and CDR2: WSHSY and SAAADI. Across 20 to 25 US areas, participants ranged in age from roughly 18 to 95 years. Donors were grouped by their self-reported clinical history. Symptom resolution, clearance, or two negative PCRs marked donors in Cohort 3 as recovered.

This chain connects TRBV10-2 to TRBJ2-2; D may be TRBD1 (6 bases). This TCR derives from a man between 18 and 29 years old who had recovered from COVID-19. Material: PBMCs or T cells enriched from blood (not recorded which). The CDR3 protein is CASSEWGPNTGELFF. DNA of the CDR3: TGCGCCAGCAGTGAGTGGGGGCCTAACACCGGGGAGCTGTTTTTT.